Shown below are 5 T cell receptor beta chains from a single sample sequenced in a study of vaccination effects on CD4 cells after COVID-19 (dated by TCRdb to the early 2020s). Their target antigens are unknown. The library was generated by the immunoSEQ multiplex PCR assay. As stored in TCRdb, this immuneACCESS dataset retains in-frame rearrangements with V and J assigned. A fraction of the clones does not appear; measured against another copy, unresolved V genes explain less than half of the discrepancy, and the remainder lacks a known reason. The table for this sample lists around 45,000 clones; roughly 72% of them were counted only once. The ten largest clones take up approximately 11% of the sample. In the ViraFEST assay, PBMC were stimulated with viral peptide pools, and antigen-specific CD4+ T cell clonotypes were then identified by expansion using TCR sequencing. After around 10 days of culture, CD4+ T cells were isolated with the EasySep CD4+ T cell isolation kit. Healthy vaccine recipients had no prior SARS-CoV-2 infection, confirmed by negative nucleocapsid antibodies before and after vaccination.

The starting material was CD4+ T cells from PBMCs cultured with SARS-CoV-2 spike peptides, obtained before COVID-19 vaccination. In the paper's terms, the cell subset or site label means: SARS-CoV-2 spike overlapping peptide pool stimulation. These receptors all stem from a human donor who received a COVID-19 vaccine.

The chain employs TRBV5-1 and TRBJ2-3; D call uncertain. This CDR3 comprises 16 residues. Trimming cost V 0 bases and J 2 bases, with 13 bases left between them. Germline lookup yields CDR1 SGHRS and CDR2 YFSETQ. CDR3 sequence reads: CASSLVAGGITDTQYF. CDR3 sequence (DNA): TGCGCCAGCAGCTTGGTGGCAGGCGGAATCACAGATACGCAGTATTTT.

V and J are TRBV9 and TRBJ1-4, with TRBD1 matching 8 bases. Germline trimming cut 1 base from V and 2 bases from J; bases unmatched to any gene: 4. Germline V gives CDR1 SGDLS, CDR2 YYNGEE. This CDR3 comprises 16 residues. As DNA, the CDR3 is TGTGCCAGCAGCGTAACAGGGGGTAGGACTAATGAAAAACTGTTTTTT. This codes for CASSVTGGRTNEKLFF.

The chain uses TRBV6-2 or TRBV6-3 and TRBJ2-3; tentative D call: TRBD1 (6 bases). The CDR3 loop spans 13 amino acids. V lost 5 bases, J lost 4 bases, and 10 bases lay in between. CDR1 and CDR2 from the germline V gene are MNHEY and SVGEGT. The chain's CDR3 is CASSPTGPDTQYF. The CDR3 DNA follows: TGTGCCAGCAGTCCCACAGGGCCAGATACGCAGTATTTT.

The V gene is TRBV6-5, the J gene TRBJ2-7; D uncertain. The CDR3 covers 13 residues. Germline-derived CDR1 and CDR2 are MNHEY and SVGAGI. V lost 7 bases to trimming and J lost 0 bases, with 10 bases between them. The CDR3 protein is CASTNTDSYEQYV. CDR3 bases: TGTGCCAGCACCAACACGGACTCCTACGAGCAGTACGTC.

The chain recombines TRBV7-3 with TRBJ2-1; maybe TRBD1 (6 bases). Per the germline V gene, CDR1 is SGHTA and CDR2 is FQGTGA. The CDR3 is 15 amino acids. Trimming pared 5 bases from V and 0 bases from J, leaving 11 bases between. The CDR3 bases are TGTGCCAGCAGCCCCCAGGGGAGCTCCTACAATGAGCAGTTCTTC. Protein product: CASSPQGSSYNEQFF.